This T cell receptor beta chain was profiled in a study of PD-L1 blockade in urothelial cancer. At the level of the study: Patients' atezolizumab regimen, 1,200 mg intravenously every 3 weeks, began in the mid-2010s.

Time point in this sample: pretreatment peripheral blood. Spiked synthetic TCR analogs estimated absolute template abundance per PCR. Assay: immunoSEQ multiplex PCR; the TCRdb copy retains only in-frame clones and omits some. This sample has tens of thousands of clones, with about four fifths found just once. CDR1 and CDR2 from the germline V gene are SGHTS and YDEGEE. V was trimmed by 4 bases and J by 4 bases, leaving 9 bases between them. The CDR3 has 13 residues. This clonotype was sampled from a woman aged 70-85 years with urothelial cancer. Specimen: PBMCs, collected around atezolizumab (anti-PD-L1) treatment. The chain joins TRBV5-8 to TRBJ1-3; possibly TRBD1 for D (5 bases). The CDR3 is CASSRTGGNTIYF. CDR3 sequence (DNA): TGTGCCAGCAGCCGAACAGGCGGAAACACCATATATTTT.